Listed below are T cell receptor beta chains from one sample, sequenced in a study of T cells in Graves' hyperthyroidism and ophthalmopathy. TCRdb reprocessed the multiplex PCR reads with MiXCR, giving one entry per CDR3 protein. The sample holds about 460,000 distinct CDR3 sequences, about 20% seen once. Sequencing was performed on blood. The receptors originated from a woman in her seventies with Graves' ophthalmopathy. Both conserved end residues are part of each CDR3. Fields, in order: J gene, CDR3 length, D gene, V gene, clone size, CDR3 DNA, CDR3 protein. D genes are given only for firm matches. The size entry is marked missing in some rows and otherwise reads once, few, many or a size class.

J: TRBJ2-7; length: 18; D: TRBD2; V: TRBV12-3/TRBV12-4; size: many; DNA: TGTGCCAGCAGCAGTTTAGCTGGGCGCGGGAGCCCCCTTTACGAGCAGTACTTC; CDR3: CASSSLAGRGSPLYEQYF
J: TRBJ2-5; length: 13; D: .; V: TRBV9; size: once; DNA: TGTGCCAGCAGCACCCTAATCGGCGAGACCCAGTACTTC; CDR3: CASSTLIGETQYF
J: TRBJ2-3; length: 14; D: .; V: TRBV7-2; size: few; DNA: TGTGCCAGCAGCTTAGCGGACCCGTTGGATACGCAGTATTTT; CDR3: CASSLADPLDTQYF
J: TRBJ2-2; length: 15; D: .; V: TRBV19; size: .; DNA: TGTGCCAGTAGGAGGGCGGGACGTAGGACCGGGGAGCTGTTTTTT; CDR3: CASRRAGRRTGELFF
J: TRBJ1-6; length: 15; D: .; V: TRBV15; size: .; DNA: TGTGCCACCAGCAGAGAGAGGGGAGCCGGTTCACCCCTCCACTTT; CDR3: CATSRERGAGSPLHF
J: TRBJ1-1; length: 15; D: TRBD1; V: TRBV5-1; size: .; DNA: TGCGCCAGCAGCGGACGACAGGGGTCGAACACTGAAGCTTTCTTT; CDR3: CASSGRQGSNTEAFF
J: TRBJ1-1; length: 18; D: .; V: TRBV19; size: .; DNA: TGTGCCAGTAAAAAACCCCCTCATAGACAGTATGGGAACACTGAAGCTTTCTTT; CDR3: CASKKPPHRQYGNTEAFF
J: TRBJ2-2; length: 16; D: TRBD2; V: TRBV30; size: few; DNA: TGTGCCTGGACCGGACTAGCGGGAACCCTCACCGGGGAGCTGTTTTTT; CDR3: CAWTGLAGTLTGELFF
J: TRBJ2-7; length: 15; D: .; V: TRBV10-3; size: few; DNA: TGTGCCATCAGTGAGTCGGGACAATATCGACCCGAGCAGTACTTC; CDR3: CAISESGQYRPEQYF
J: TRBJ2-2; length: 17; D: TRBD1; V: TRBV7-3; size: .; DNA: TGTGCCAGCAGCCAAACTCCCGGGACAGGGAAGGCCGGGGAGCTGTTTTTT; CDR3: CASSQTPGTGKAGELFF
J: TRBJ1-5; length: 13; D: .; V: TRBV10-3; size: many; DNA: TGTGCCATCAGTTCCGACAGGCTCCAGCCCCAGCATTTT; CDR3: CAISSDRLQPQHF
J: TRBJ2-5; length: 17; D: TRBD2; V: TRBV28; size: many; DNA: TGTGCCAGCAGTTTCTTCCTGGCGGGAGGTCTTAAAGAGACCCAGTACTTC; CDR3: CASSFFLAGGLKETQYF
J: TRBJ2-5; length: 16; D: .; V: TRBV28; size: many; DNA: TGTGCCAGCAGTTCCCCCAACGGCAGGGGGAGGGAGACCCAGTACTTC; CDR3: CASSSPNGRGRETQYF
J: TRBJ1-1; length: 13; D: .; V: TRBV5-6; size: .; DNA: TGTGCCAGCAGCTTGGCATCACAAGGCGAAGCTTTCTTT; CDR3: CASSLASQGEAFF
J: TRBJ2-7; length: 13; D: .; V: TRBV28; size: many; DNA: TGTGCCAGCAAGGGCCCCCGCTGGGACGAGCAGTACTTC; CDR3: CASKGPRWDEQYF
J: TRBJ2-3; length: 16; D: .; V: TRBV30; size: few; DNA: TGTGCCTGGAGTGTCCCAAGCGGGCATGGAGGGAATACGCAGTATTTT; CDR3: CAWSVPSGHGGNTQYF
J: TRBJ2-1; length: 14; D: .; V: TRBV7-6; size: .; DNA: TGTGCCAGCAGCCAAGGTATCGAGTATGATGAGCAGTTCTTC; CDR3: CASSQGIEYDEQFF
J: TRBJ2-7; length: 14; D: .; V: TRBV7-9; size: .; DNA: TGTGCCAGCAGCTGGACTCGATCGTCCCCCGAGCAGTACTTC; CDR3: CASSWTRSSPEQYF
J: TRBJ2-3; length: 16; D: TRBD1; V: TRBV24-1; size: few; DNA: TGTGCCACCAGTGATCTCCGGGACAGGGACACAGATACGCAGTATTTT; CDR3: CATSDLRDRDTDTQYF
J: TRBJ1-2; length: 13; D: .; V: TRBV6-1; size: many; DNA: TGTGCCAGCAGTGAGGAGGGGTTTCGGGGCTACACCTTC; CDR3: CASSEEGFRGYTF
J: TRBJ2-1; length: 15; D: TRBD2; V: TRBV2; size: many; DNA: TGTGCCAGCGAGAGTAGCGGGAGGGCCCGCAATGAGCAGTTCTTC; CDR3: CASESSGRARNEQFF
J: TRBJ2-3; length: 10; D: .; V: TRBV29-1; size: few; DNA: TGCAGCGTTGAAACAGATACGCAGTATTTT; CDR3: CSVETDTQYF
J: TRBJ2-2; length: 15; D: TRBD2; V: TRBV2; size: few; DNA: TGTGCCAGCAGGCTGTCTAGCGGGAACACCGGGGAGCTGTTTTTT; CDR3: CASRLSSGNTGELFF
J: TRBJ2-4; length: 14; D: .; V: TRBV2; size: .; DNA: TGTGCCAGCAGCGCCAGGGTAGCCAAAAACATTCAGTACTTC; CDR3: CASSARVAKNIQYF
J: TRBJ1-2; length: 13; D: TRBD1; V: TRBV6-2/TRBV6-3; size: many; DNA: TGTGCCAGCAGTTCGGACAGGGGCTATGGCTACACCTTC; CDR3: CASSSDRGYGYTF
J: TRBJ1-3; length: 15; D: TRBD1; V: TRBV5-1; size: few; DNA: TGCGCCAGCAGCTTGGTGACAGGGGTGGGAAACACCATATATTTT; CDR3: CASSLVTGVGNTIYF
J: TRBJ1-5; length: 15; D: TRBD1; V: TRBV11-1; size: once; DNA: TGTGCCAGCAGCCCAGGGACAGGGGTTGGTCAGCACCAGCATTTT; CDR3: CASSPGTGVGQHQHF
J: TRBJ1-5; length: 12; D: .; V: TRBV28; size: few; DNA: TGTGCCAGCAGTCTCCAGAGTCAGCCCCAGCATTTT; CDR3: CASSLQSQPQHF
J: TRBJ1-1; length: 13; D: .; V: TRBV6-2/TRBV6-3; size: many; DNA: TGTGCCAGCACCCAGACCGTTGTGGGGGAAGCTTTCTTT; CDR3: CASTQTVVGEAFF
J: TRBJ1-2; length: 16; D: .; V: TRBV19; size: .; DNA: TGTGCCAGTAGTATCGGCTGGGACGGTCCTAACTATGGCTACACCTTC; CDR3: CASSIGWDGPNYGYTF
J: TRBJ2-5; length: 14; D: TRBD2; V: TRBV6-2/TRBV6-3; size: many; DNA: TGTGCCAGCAGCCGTGACGCGGGAGCAGAGACCCAGTACTTC; CDR3: CASSRDAGAETQYF
J: TRBJ2-7; length: 13; D: .; V: TRBV7-9; size: many; DNA: TGTGCCAGCAGCCCACAGGTCGTTTCCGAGCAGTACTTC; CDR3: CASSPQVVSEQYF
J: TRBJ2-4; length: 14; D: .; V: TRBV20-1; size: .; DNA: TGCAGTGCTAGAGGGATTCGGGAATGGGACATTCAGTACTTC; CDR3: CSARGIREWDIQYF
J: TRBJ1-1; length: 13; D: TRBD1; V: TRBV2; size: .; DNA: TGTGCCAGCAGTAAAACAGGGGGGGGTGAAGCTTTCTTT; CDR3: CASSKTGGGEAFF
J: TRBJ1-6; length: 14; D: .; V: TRBV9; size: .; DNA: TGTGCCAGCAGCGTAGTGGATTTGGGGTCACCCCTCCACTTT; CDR3: CASSVVDLGSPLHF
J: TRBJ2-7; length: 16; D: TRBD1; V: TRBV4-3; size: .; DNA: TGCGCCAGCAGCCAAGATACCCAGGGGGCGTCGAGCGAGCAGTACTTC; CDR3: CASSQDTQGASSEQYF
J: TRBJ2-1; length: 17; D: .; V: TRBV24-1; size: few; DNA: TGTGCCACCAGTGGAGCCGCTAAGCCCAAATACAACAATGAGCAGTTCTTC; CDR3: CATSGAAKPKYNNEQFF
J: TRBJ2-4; length: 16; D: TRBD1; V: TRBV20-1; size: .; DNA: TGCAGTGCTAGGGTGGGGACAGGGTTCTACAAAAACATTCAGTACTTC; CDR3: CSARVGTGFYKNIQYF
J: TRBJ2-7; length: 17; D: TRBD2; V: TRBV6-5; size: .; DNA: TGTGCCAGCAGTTACTCGCTTTCTGGACTAGTGGACTACGAGCAGTACTTC; CDR3: CASSYSLSGLVDYEQYF
J: TRBJ2-3; length: 17; D: TRBD2; V: TRBV10-2; size: .; DNA: TGCGCCAGCGGAACTAGCGGCTCACTGTGGGGCACAGATACGCAGTATTTT; CDR3: CASGTSGSLWGTDTQYF
J: TRBJ2-5; length: 14; D: TRBD1; V: TRBV2; size: many; DNA: TGTGCCAGCAGTCCCGGGGACAGTCAAGAGACCCAGTACTTC; CDR3: CASSPGDSQETQYF
J: TRBJ1-5; length: 13; D: .; V: TRBV19; size: few; DNA: TGTGCCAGTAAAAGGGCAGGGAATCAGCCCCAGCATTTT; CDR3: CASKRAGNQPQHF